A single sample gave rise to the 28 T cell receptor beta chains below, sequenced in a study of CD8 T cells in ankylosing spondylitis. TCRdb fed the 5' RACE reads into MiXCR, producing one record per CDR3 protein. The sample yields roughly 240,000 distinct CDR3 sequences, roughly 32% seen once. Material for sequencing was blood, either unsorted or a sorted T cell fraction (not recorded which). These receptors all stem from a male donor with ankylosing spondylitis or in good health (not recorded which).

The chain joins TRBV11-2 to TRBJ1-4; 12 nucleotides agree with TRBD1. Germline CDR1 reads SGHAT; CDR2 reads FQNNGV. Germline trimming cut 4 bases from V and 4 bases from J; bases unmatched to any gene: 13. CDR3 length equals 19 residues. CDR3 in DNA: TGTGCCAGCAGCTCCTATGGGGGGGACAGGGGGCGCGATAATGAAAAACTGTTTTTT. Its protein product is CASSSYGGDRGRDNEKLFF.

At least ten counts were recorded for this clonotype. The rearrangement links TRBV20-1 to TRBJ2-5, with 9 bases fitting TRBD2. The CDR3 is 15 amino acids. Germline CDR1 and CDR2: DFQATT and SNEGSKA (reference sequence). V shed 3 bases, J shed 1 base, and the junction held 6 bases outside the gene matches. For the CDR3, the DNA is TGCAGTGCTAGGGAGCCTAGCGGGGCCCAAGAGACCCAGTACTTC. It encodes CSAREPSGAQETQYF.

CDR3 amino acids: CASSLEGDEQYF. The CDR3 DNA is TGCGCCAGCAGCTTGGAAGGAGACGAGCAGTACTTC. The rearrangement joins TRBV5-1 to TRBJ2-7; D is unclear. Trimming removed 0 bases at V and 5 bases at J, with 6 bases between. Germline loops: CDR1 SGHRS, CDR2 YFSETQ. The CDR3 length is 12 residues.

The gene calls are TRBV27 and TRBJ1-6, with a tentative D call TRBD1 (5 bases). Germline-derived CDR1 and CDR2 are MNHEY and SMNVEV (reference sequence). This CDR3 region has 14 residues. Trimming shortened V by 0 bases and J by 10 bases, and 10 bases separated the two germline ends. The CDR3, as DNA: TGTGCCAGCAGTTTATCAAGGGGCAGGTCACCCCTCCACTTT. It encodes CASSLSRGRSPLHF.

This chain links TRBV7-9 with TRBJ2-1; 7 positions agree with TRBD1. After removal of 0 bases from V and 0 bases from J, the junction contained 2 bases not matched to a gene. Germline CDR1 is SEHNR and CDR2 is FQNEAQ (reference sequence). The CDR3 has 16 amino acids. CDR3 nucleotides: TGTGCCAGCAGCTTAGCTGCAGGGGGCTCCTACAATGAGCAGTTCTTC. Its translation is CASSLAAGGSYNEQFF.

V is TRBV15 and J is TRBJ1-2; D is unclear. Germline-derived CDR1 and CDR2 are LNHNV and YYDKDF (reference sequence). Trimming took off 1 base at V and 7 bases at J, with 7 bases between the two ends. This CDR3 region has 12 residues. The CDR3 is CATSRGRSGYTF. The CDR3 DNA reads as TGTGCCACCAGCAGAGGACGTAGTGGCTACACCTTC. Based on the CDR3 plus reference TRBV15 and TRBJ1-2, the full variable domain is DAMVIQNPRYQVTQFGKPVTLSCSQTLNHNVMYWYQQKSSQAPKLLFHYYDKDFNNEADTPDNFQSRRPNTSFCFLDIRSPGLGDTAMYLCATSRGRSGYTFGSGTRLTVV.

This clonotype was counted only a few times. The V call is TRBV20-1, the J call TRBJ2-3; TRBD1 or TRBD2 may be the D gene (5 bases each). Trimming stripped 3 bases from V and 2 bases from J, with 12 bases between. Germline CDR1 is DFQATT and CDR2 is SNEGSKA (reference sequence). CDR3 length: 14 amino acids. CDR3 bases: TGCAGTGCTAGGGGTGGGGGAGCCACAGATACGCAGTATTTT. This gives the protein CSARGGGATDTQYF.

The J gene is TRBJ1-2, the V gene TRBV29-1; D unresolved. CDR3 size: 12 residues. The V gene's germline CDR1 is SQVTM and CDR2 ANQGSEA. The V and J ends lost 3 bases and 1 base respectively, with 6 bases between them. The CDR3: CSVDPNNYGYTF. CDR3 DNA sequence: TGCAGCGTTGATCCGAATAACTATGGCTACACCTTC.

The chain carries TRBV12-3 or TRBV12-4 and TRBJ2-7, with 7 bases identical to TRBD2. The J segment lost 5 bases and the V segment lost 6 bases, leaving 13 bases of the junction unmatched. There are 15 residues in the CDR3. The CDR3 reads CASSPWRGGNNEQYF. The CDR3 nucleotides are TGTGCCAGCAGCCCTTGGCGGGGAGGGAATAACGAGCAGTACTTC.

The CDR3 protein is CSASVGSDTQYF. The CDR3 DNA is TGCAGTGCTTCGGTCGGCTCAGATACGCAGTATTTT. This chain uses TRBV20-1 with TRBJ2-3; D is uncertain. The germline V gene has CDR1 DFQATT and CDR2 SNEGSKA (reference sequence). V lost 5 bases and J lost 4, with 10 bases in between. This CDR3 has 12 amino acids.

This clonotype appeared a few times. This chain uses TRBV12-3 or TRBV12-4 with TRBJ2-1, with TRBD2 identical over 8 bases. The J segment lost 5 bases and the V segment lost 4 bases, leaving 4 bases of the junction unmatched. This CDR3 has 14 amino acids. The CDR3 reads CASSSNGGDNEQFF. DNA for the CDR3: TGTGCCAGCAGTTCTAACGGGGGGGACAATGAGCAGTTCTTC.

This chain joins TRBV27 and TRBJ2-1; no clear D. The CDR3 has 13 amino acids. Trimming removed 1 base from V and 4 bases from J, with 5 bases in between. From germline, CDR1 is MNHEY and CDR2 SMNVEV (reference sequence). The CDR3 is CASSLYGYNEQFF. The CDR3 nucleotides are TGTGCCAGCAGTTTATACGGGTACAATGAGCAGTTCTTC.

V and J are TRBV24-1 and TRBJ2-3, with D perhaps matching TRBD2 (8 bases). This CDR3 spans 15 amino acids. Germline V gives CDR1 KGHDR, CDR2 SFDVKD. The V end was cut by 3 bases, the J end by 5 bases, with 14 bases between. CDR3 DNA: TGTGCCACCAGTGATCCGGGAGGGGGCGAAGATACGCAGTATTTT. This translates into CATSDPGGGEDTQYF.

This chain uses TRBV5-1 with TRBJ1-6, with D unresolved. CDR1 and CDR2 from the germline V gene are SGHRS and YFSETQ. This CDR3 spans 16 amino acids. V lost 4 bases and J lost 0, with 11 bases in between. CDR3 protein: CASSPRRSSYNSPLHF. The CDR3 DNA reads TGCGCCAGCAGCCCCAGGCGGAGCTCCTATAATTCACCCCTCCACTTT.

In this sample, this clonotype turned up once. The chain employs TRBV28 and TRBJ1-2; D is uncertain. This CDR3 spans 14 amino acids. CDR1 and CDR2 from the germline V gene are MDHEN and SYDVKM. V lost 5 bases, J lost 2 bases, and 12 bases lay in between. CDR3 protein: CASSPGPANYGYTF. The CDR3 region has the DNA TGTGCCAGCAGTCCCGGGCCAGCAAACTATGGCTACACCTTC.

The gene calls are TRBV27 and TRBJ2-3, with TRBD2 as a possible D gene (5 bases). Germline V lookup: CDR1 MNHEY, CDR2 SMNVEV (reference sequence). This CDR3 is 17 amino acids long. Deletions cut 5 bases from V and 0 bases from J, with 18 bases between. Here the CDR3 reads CASSPWLSGLSTDTQYF. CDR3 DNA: TGTGCCAGCAGTCCCTGGCTGAGCGGATTAAGCACAGATACGCAGTATTTT.

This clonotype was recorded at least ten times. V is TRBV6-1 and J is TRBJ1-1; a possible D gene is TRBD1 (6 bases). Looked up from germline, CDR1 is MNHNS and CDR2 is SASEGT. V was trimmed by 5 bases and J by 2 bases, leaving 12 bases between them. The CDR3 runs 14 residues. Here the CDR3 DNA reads TGTGCCAGCAGTCTGGCGGGGGCTAACACTGAAGCTTTCTTT. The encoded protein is CASSLAGANTEAFF.

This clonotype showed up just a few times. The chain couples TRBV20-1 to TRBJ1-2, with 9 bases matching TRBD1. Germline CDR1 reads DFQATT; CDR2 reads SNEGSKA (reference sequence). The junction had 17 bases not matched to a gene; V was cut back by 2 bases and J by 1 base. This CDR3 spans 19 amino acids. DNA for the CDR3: TGCAGTGCTAGAATCTTCGGTATCGACAGGGGGTTTAATAACTATGGCTACACCTTC. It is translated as CSARIFGIDRGFNNYGYTF.

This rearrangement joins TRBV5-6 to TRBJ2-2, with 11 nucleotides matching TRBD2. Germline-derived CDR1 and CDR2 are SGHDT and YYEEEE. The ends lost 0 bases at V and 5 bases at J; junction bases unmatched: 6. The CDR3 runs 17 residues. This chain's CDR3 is CASSLEIAGGRTGELFF. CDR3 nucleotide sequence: TGTGCCAGCAGCTTGGAGATAGCGGGGGGGCGAACCGGGGAGCTGTTTTTT.

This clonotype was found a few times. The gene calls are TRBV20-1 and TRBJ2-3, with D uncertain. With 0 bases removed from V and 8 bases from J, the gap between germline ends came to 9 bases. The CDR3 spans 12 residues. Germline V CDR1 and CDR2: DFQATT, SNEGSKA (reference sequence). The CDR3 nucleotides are TGCAGTGCTAGAGATCAAACGGGTACGCAGTATTTT. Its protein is CSARDQTGTQYF.

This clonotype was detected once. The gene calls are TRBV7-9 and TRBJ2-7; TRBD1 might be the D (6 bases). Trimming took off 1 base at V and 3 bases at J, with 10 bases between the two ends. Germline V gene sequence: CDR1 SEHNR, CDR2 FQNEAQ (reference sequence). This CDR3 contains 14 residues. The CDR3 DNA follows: TGTGCCAGCAGCTTAGTTCAACAGGGCTACGAGCAGTACTTC. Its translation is CASSLVQQGYEQYF.

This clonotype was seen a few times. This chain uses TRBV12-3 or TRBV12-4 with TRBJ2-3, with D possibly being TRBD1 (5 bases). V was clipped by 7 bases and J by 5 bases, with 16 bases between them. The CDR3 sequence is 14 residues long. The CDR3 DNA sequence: TGTGCCAGCACCTCAGCAGGGAAGATAGATACGCAGTATTTT. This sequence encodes CASTSAGKIDTQYF.

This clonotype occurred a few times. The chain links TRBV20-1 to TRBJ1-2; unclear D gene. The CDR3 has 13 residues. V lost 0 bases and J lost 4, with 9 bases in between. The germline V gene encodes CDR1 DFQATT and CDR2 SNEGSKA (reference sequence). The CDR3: CSARDLSAYGYTF. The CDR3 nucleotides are TGCAGTGCTAGAGATCTGAGTGCCTATGGCTACACCTTC.

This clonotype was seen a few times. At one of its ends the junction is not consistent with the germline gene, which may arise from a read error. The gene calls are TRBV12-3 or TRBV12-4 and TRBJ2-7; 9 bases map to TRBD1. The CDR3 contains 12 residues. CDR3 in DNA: TGTGCCAGCAGTTTTTGGAACAGGGGGCACAGCTTC. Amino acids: CASSFWNRGHSF.

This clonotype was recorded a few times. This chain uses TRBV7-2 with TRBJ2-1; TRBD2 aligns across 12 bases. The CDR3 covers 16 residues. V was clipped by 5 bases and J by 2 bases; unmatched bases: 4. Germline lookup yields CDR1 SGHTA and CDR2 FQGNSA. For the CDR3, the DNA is TGTGCCAGCAGCCCTAGCGGGGGGGGGACCTACAATGAGCAGTTCTTC. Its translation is CASSPSGGGTYNEQFF.

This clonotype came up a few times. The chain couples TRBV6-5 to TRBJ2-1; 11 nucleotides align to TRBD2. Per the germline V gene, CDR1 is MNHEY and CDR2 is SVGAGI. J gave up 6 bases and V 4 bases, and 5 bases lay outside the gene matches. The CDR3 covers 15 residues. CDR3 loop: CASSSGTSGRNEQFF. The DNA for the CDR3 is TGTGCCAGCAGTTCCGGGACTAGCGGTCGCAATGAGCAGTTCTTC.

The CDR3 DNA is TGCAGCGTTGAAGGAGGTGACTATGGCTACACCTTC. Translated, it gives CSVEGGDYGYTF. The genes are TRBV29-1 and TRBJ1-2; D gene uncertain. Germline V gene sequence: CDR1 SQVTM, CDR2 ANQGSEA. The CDR3 runs 12 residues. With 1 base removed from V and 3 bases from J, the gap between germline ends came to 6 bases.

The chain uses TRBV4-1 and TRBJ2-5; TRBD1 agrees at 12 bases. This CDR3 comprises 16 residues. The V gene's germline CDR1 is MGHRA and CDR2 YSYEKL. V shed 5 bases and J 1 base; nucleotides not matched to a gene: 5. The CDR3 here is CASSAGQGAAQETQYF. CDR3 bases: TGCGCCAGCAGCGCGGGACAGGGGGCGGCCCAAGAGACCCAGTACTTC.